This TCR beta chain was recovered during a study of shared clonotypes between healthy human individuals. The V gene's germline CDR1 is LNHDA and CDR2 SQIVND (reference sequence). CDR3 length: 11 residues. Trimming stripped 10 bases from V and 7 bases from J, with 13 bases between. Here immunoSEQ multiplex PCR was the method, and the copy in TCRdb shows in-frame clones only, minus some. The sample holds 950,000 to 1,300,000 clones, around 74% seen once. Material for sequencing was memory CD4+ T cells sorted from blood. Subset denoted: CD45RA-negative fraction. The chain links TRBV19 to TRBJ1-2; D gene ambiguous. The sequence was obtained from a man between 18 and 29 years old in good health. The CDR3 spells CATKWNGGYTF. The CDR3 region has the DNA TGTGCCACTAAGTGGAACGGTGGCTACACCTTC.